Presented here are 28 T cell receptor beta chains from one specimen sequenced in a study of OX40 agonist ivuxolimab in advanced cancers. Clones were sequenced by immunoSEQ multiplex PCR, and TCRdb holds only the in-frame ones, with some missing. The repertoire holds about 84,000 clones, with approximately 85% as singletons. Sequencing was performed on CD4+ or CD8+ T cells sorted from blood, taken in a trial of the OX40 agonist ivuxolimab. These receptors were collected from an adult with an advanced solid tumor such as melanoma, head and neck, liver or kidney cancer.

This chain joins TRBV4-3 and TRBJ2-7, with a tentative D call TRBD2 (5 bases). The CDR3 is 15 amino acids. Germline V gives CDR1 LGHNA, CDR2 YSLEER. V lost 4 bases and J lost 0, with 13 bases in between. The CDR3 region is CASSREGTGSYEQYF. In DNA form, the CDR3 reads TGCGCCAGCAGCCGAGAGGGTACCGGCTCCTACGAGCAGTACTTC.

This chain links TRBV4-3 with TRBJ2-5; D tentatively fits TRBD1 or TRBD2 (7 bases each). The CDR3 has 16 residues. CDR1 is LGHNA and CDR2 is YSLEER in the germline V gene. Trimming removed 6 bases from V and 5 bases from J, with 22 bases in between. CDR3 in amino acids: CASSQGGAGERETQYF. CDR3 coding DNA: TGCGCCAGCAGTCAGGGGGGCGCGGGAGAGAGGGAGACCCAGTACTTC.

The V gene is TRBV7-3, the J gene TRBJ2-1, with 8 bases fitting TRBD2. The CDR3 spans 13 residues. Trimming removed 4 bases from V and 5 bases from J; junction bases left unmatched: 1. Germline CDR1 reads SGHTA; CDR2 reads FQGTGA. The CDR3 loop reads CASSSGLDNEQFF. DNA for the CDR3: TGTGCCAGCAGCTCGGGACTAGACAATGAGCAGTTCTTC.

The CDR3 DNA reads TGTGCCAGTAGTATCCTCGTAAATAGCAATCAGCCCCAGCATTTT. This gives the protein CASSILVNSNQPQHF. This chain links TRBV19 with TRBJ1-5; D gene uncertain. V was clipped by 3 bases and J by 0 bases, with 9 bases between them. Germline CDR1 and CDR2: LNHDA and SQIVND (reference sequence). The CDR3 totals 15 residues.

The chain links TRBV5-1 to TRBJ1-4; D may be TRBD1 (6 bases). Germline V lookup: CDR1 SGHRS, CDR2 YFSETQ. This CDR3 region has 14 residues. V lost 5 bases to trimming and J lost 5 bases, with 13 bases between them. As DNA, the CDR3 is TGCGCCAGCAGTCAGGGACACTCAAATGAAAAACTGTTTTTT. It translates to CASSQGHSNEKLFF.

The CDR3: CASSVRDRGLFGVGQPQHF. CDR3 coding DNA: TGTGCCAGCAGTGTCCGGGACAGGGGGCTTTTTGGGGTGGGTCAGCCCCAGCATTTT. The chain uses TRBV2 and TRBJ1-5; 12 bases align to TRBD1. The CDR3 covers 19 residues. With V trimmed by 4 bases and J by 6 bases, 16 bases remained unmatched. Looked up from germline, CDR1 is SNHLY and CDR2 is FYNNEI.

V and J are TRBV19 and TRBJ2-5, with D unresolved. This CDR3 contains 13 residues. From germline, CDR1 is LNHDA and CDR2 SQIVND (reference sequence). V gave up 3 bases and J gave up 5 bases, with 10 bases separating them. The CDR3 sequence is CASSIIIWETQYF. Written as DNA, the CDR3 is TGTGCCAGTAGTATTATTATATGGGAGACCCAGTACTTC.

The rearrangement joins TRBV4-2 to TRBJ2-1; D possibly matches TRBD1 or TRBD2 (7 bases each). The CDR3 totals 17 residues. Germline CDR1 LGHNA, CDR2 YNFKEQ. Trimming stripped 4 bases from V and 0 bases from J, with 16 bases between. CDR3 sequence reads: CASSREGAGVSYNEQFF. CDR3 in DNA: TGTGCCAGCAGCCGAGAGGGGGCGGGGGTCTCCTACAATGAGCAGTTCTTC.

As DNA, the CDR3 is TGTGCCAGCAGTTTGAGGGGGTTTAGTAGGAACACTGAAGCTTTCTTT. Protein sequence: CASSLRGFSRNTEAFF. This chain connects TRBV28 to TRBJ1-1; a weak D match, TRBD1 (6 bases). This CDR3 has 16 amino acids. Germline CDR1 is MDHEN and CDR2 is SYDVKM. Trimming cost V 3 bases and J 1 base, with 15 bases left between them.

The CDR3, as DNA: TGTGCCAGCAGCAGCCAAGACAGGGGGCGGACTGAAGCTTTCTTT. It specifies CASSSQDRGRTEAFF. The chain combines TRBV5-4 with TRBJ1-1; 10 bases agree with TRBD1. Germline CDR1 reads SGHNT; CDR2 reads YYREEE (reference sequence). This CDR3 has 15 residues. Trimming removed 4 bases from V and 5 bases from J; junction bases left unmatched: 8. Drawing the rest from reference TRBV5-4 and TRBJ1-1, the complete variable domain is ETGVTQSPTHLIKTRGQQVTLRCSSQSGHNTVSWYQQALGQGPQFIFQYYREEENGRGNFPPRFSGLQFPNYSSELNVNALELDDSALYLCASSSQDRGRTEAFFGQGTRLTVV.

The V and J genes are TRBV19 and TRBJ1-5; no definite D call. The germline V gene has CDR1 LNHDA and CDR2 SQIVND (reference sequence). The V end was cut by 3 bases, the J end by 5 bases, with 17 bases between. CDR3 length equals 16 residues. The CDR3: CASSMISTATHQPQHF. The CDR3 bases are TGTGCCAGTAGTATGATTTCGACGGCAACCCATCAGCCCCAGCATTTT.

V gene TRBV6-5 combines with J gene TRBJ1-1; D possibly corresponds to TRBD1 (5 bases). The CDR3 runs to 14 residues. Trimming cost V 5 bases and J 4 bases, with 14 bases left between them. Germline CDR1 and CDR2: MNHEY and SVGAGI. The CDR3 loop reads CASSLEPGGTEAFF. The CDR3 coding sequence is TGTGCCAGCAGTCTCGAGCCCGGGGGCACTGAAGCTTTCTTT.

The rearrangement links TRBV28 to TRBJ1-1, with D possibly being TRBD1 (6 bases). Germline lookup yields CDR1 MDHEN and CDR2 SYDVKM. The CDR3 length is 14 residues. The V and J ends lost 1 base and 8 bases respectively, with 14 bases between them. In DNA form, the CDR3 reads TGTGCCAGCAGTTTATCCGGCAGGGGCACGGAAGCTTTCTTT. Encoded protein: CASSLSGRGTEAFF.

This clone has more than one count but fewer than ten. The chain has TRBV5-6 and TRBJ2-6; the D is unclear. The germline V gene has CDR1 SGHDT and CDR2 YYEEEE. The CDR3 loop spans 15 amino acids. Between the trimmed V and J ends, which lost 0 bases and 2 bases, there was a span of 6 bases. The CDR3 loop is CASSLVAPGANVLTF. The DNA for the CDR3 is TGTGCCAGCAGCTTGGTTGCCCCTGGGGCCAACGTCCTGACTTTC.

This clone was seen more than once but under ten times. The chain uses TRBV9 and TRBJ2-5; 14 bases agree with TRBD2. Germline trimming cut 0 bases from V and 4 bases from J; bases unmatched to any gene: 8. Looked up from germline, CDR1 is SGDLS and CDR2 is YYNGEE. The CDR3 has 18 residues. CDR3 sequence: CASSVVGLAGGEGETQYF. As DNA, the CDR3 is TGTGCCAGCAGCGTAGTAGGACTAGCGGGGGGCGAAGGAGAGACCCAGTACTTC.

Only a few counts were recorded for this clone. V usage is TRBV2 and J usage is TRBJ1-5; D not certain. The CDR3 consists of 15 residues. Trimming pared 6 bases from V and 1 base from J, leaving 13 bases between. The germline gives CDR1 SNHLY, CDR2 FYNNEI. DNA of the CDR3: TGTGCCAGCAGCTTTATTGTGGGGAGCAATCAGCCCCAGCATTTT. Protein product: CASSFIVGSNQPQHF.

The V gene is TRBV6-6, the J gene TRBJ1-1; D unclear. Germline V lookup: CDR1 MNHNY, CDR2 SVGAGI (reference sequence). V lost 3 bases and J lost 3, with 11 bases in between. This CDR3 has 14 residues. This CDR3 is CASSYDAVYTEAFF. CDR3 coding DNA: TGTGCCAGCAGTTATGATGCGGTGTACACTGAAGCTTTCTTT.

The genes are TRBV28 and TRBJ1-5; D is unclear. CDR1 and CDR2 (germline): MDHEN, SYDVKM. V was shortened by 8 bases and J by 9 bases, with 14 bases between the two germline ends. The CDR3 spans 12 residues. CDR3 residues: CASWQETGPQHF. The CDR3 DNA reads TGTGCCAGCTGGCAGGAGACGGGGCCCCAGCATTTT.

This clone was seen a few times. The chain is built from TRBV6-5 and TRBJ1-5; D is unclear. With 3 bases removed from V and 6 bases from J, the gap between germline ends came to 9 bases. From germline, CDR1 is MNHEY and CDR2 SVGAGI. This CDR3 spans 13 amino acids. CDR3 amino acids: CASSYNPGQPQHF. In nucleotides, the CDR3 is TGTGCCAGCAGTTATAACCCGGGTCAGCCCCAGCATTTT.

The gene calls are TRBV11-2 and TRBJ2-3; maybe TRBD1 (6 bases). Germline V CDR1 and CDR2: SGHAT, FQNNGV. The CDR3 covers 15 residues. V gave up 4 bases and J gave up 2 bases, with 13 bases separating them. CDR3 amino acids: CASSSRQVNTDTQYF. The CDR3 coding sequence is TGTGCCAGCAGCTCGAGACAGGTTAACACAGATACGCAGTATTTT.

The V and J genes are TRBV4-1 and TRBJ2-2, with 10 bases matching TRBD1. Germline CDR1 and CDR2: MGHRA and YSYEKL. V lost 5 bases, J lost 4 bases, and 7 bases stayed unmatched. This CDR3 has 16 amino acids. The CDR3 sequence: CASSFRDRGSTGELFF. For the CDR3, the DNA is TGCGCCAGCAGCTTCCGGGACAGGGGTTCCACCGGGGAGCTGTTTTTT.

To note about this clone: Distinct nucleotide sequences in the sample also encode this CDR3. The genes are TRBV5-6 and TRBJ1-5; no firm D call. Germline V gene lookup returns CDR1 SGHDT and CDR2 YYEEEE. This CDR3 contains 15 residues. V dropped 1 base and J dropped 4 bases, with 12 bases sitting between them. This CDR3 is CASSLKGFGNQPQHF. The CDR3 DNA reads as TGTGCCAGCAGCTTGAAAGGGTTCGGAAATCAGCCCCAGCATTTT.

The V call is TRBV19, the J call TRBJ1-2; D gene unclear. V lost 3 bases to trimming and J lost 2 bases, with 13 bases between them. From germline, CDR1 is LNHDA and CDR2 SQIVND (reference sequence). This CDR3 spans 15 amino acids. Written as DNA, the CDR3 is TGTGCCAGTAGTATTGGTCAGAGCTTAAACTATGGCTACACCTTC. Translated: CASSIGQSLNYGYTF.

The chain carries TRBV7-8 and TRBJ1-5, with TRBD1 matching 10 bases. V lost 4 bases to trimming and J lost 3 bases; unmatched junction nucleotides: 12. This CDR3 comprises 18 residues. The germline CDR1 and CDR2 sequences are SGHVS and FQNEAQ. The CDR3, as DNA: TGTGCCAGCAGCTCGACAGGGGGCGGTGGGTTGGACAATCAGCCCCAGCATTTT. Amino acids: CASSSTGGGGLDNQPQHF.

The count of this clone is one. The V gene is TRBV27, the J gene TRBJ1-2; TRBD1 matches 7 bases. Germline V lookup: CDR1 MNHEY, CDR2 SMNVEV (reference sequence). With V trimmed by 6 bases and J by 4 bases, 11 bases remained unmatched. The CDR3 runs 15 residues. The CDR3 sequence is CASSLNRGFSYGYTF. The CDR3 nucleotides are TGTGCCAGCAGCCTTAACAGGGGTTTTAGCTATGGCTACACCTTC.

A remark on this clone: Germline and junction disagree at one end, which may indicate a read error. This rearrangement joins TRBV19 to TRBJ1-1; D gene unclear. CDR3 length: 11 amino acids. Looked up from germline, CDR1 is LNHDA and CDR2 is SQIVND (reference sequence). The CDR3 DNA is TGTGCCAGTAGTCCTAGAACTGGAGCTTTCTTT. Amino acid sequence: CASSPRTGAFF. Full variable domain (outside the CDR3, taken from reference TRBV19 and TRBJ1-1): DGGITQSPKYLFRKEGQNVTLSCEQNLNHDAMYWYRQDPGQGLRLIYYSQIVNDFQKGDIAEGYSVSREKKESFPLTVTSAQKNPTAFYLCASSPRTGAFFGQGTRLTVV.

This chain uses TRBV5-6 with TRBJ2-3, with TRBD1 matching over 7 bases. With 1 base clipped from V and 2 bases from J, the junction kept 1 base outside the gene matches. This CDR3 has 14 amino acids. Germline assignment: CDR1 SGHDT and CDR2 YYEEEE. The CDR3 nucleotides are TGTGCCAGCAGCTTGCAGGGGGTCACAGATACGCAGTATTTT. Amino acids: CASSLQGVTDTQYF.

The gene calls are TRBV7-3 and TRBJ2-3; 8 bases are a match to TRBD1. Germline CDR1 reads SGHTA; CDR2 reads FQGTGA. The CDR3 is made up of 14 amino acids. The junction had 6 bases not matched to a gene; V was cut back by 6 bases and J by 4 bases. The DNA of the CDR3 is TGTGCCAGCAGAAGTACACAGGGGGCAGATACGCAGTATTTT. Translating it yields CASRSTQGADTQYF.